The entry that follows covers one TCR beta chain sequence. In assigning cohorts, the study relied on participant-reported clinical history. Symptom resolution, clearance, or two negative PCRs marked donors in Cohort 3 as recovered. TCRdb keeps only in-frame clones here, not all; method: immunoSEQ multiplex PCR. The profile shows hundreds of thousands of clones, approximately 91% of them singletons. This specimen belongs to a study of blood T cell repertoires in COVID-19. Study-level information: Sites across the United States, Italy and Spain contributed samples from acute and convalescent COVID-19.

There are 15 residues in the CDR3. V trimming: 4 bases; J trimming: 4 bases; junction bases outside the gene matches: 5. Germline V CDR1 and CDR2: SGHNT, YYREEE (reference sequence). The clonotype comes from a man aged 55 to 70 who had recovered from COVID-19. The sequenced material came from PBMCs or T cells enriched from blood (not recorded which). The gene calls are TRBV5-4 and TRBJ1-1; 12 bases are a match to TRBD1. The CDR3 reads CASSPGQGAGTEAFF. CDR3 DNA sequence: TGTGCCAGCAGCCCGGGACAGGGGGCAGGCACTGAAGCTTTCTTT. The variable domain in full, completed from reference TRBV5-4 and TRBJ1-1, reads ETGVTQSPTHLIKTRGQQVTLRCSSQSGHNTVSWYQQALGQGPQFIFQYYREEENGRGNFPPRFSGLQFPNYSSELNVNALELDDSALYLCASSPGQGAGTEAFFGQGTRLTVV.